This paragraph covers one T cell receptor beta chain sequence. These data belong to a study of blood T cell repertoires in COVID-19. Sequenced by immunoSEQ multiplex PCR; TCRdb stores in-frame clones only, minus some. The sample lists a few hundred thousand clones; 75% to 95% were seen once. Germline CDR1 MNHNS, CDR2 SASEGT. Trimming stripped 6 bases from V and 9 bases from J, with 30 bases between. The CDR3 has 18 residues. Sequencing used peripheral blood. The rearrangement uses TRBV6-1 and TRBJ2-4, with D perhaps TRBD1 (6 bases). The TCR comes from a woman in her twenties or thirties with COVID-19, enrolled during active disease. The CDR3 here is CASSEFITGTPFLAIQYF. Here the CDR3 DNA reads TGTGCCAGCAGCGAATTCATCACCGGGACACCCTTTTTAGCCATTCAGTACTTC.